Listed here are 15 T cell receptor beta chains from one sample, sequenced in a study of blood T cell repertoires in COVID-19. Libraries were prepared by immunoSEQ multiplex PCR; TCRdb keeps only in-frame clonotypes and omits some of them. The table includes around 700,000 clones, 85% to 90% detected once. Sequencing was performed on peripheral blood. The receptors stem from a woman between 18 and 29 years old with acute or convalescent COVID-19.

The chain is built from TRBV6-5 and TRBJ2-5; 10 bases match TRBD2. V shed 6 bases and J 5 bases; nucleotides not matched to a gene: 9. Germline values: CDR1 MNHEY, CDR2 SVGAGI. The CDR3 is made up of 15 amino acids. CDR3 bases: TGTGCCAGCAGCCGCCTAGCGGGGGATAAGGAGACCCAGTACTTC. It translates to CASSRLAGDKETQYF.

Here the CDR3 DNA reads TGTGCCAGCAGCCCCCGGGAGCGGGGTCGCGGGTACGAGCAGTACTTC. Its protein is CASSPRERGRGYEQYF. This chain links TRBV9 with TRBJ2-7; TRBD2 aligns across 7 bases. From germline, CDR1 is SGDLS and CDR2 YYNGEE. J was trimmed by 4 bases and V by 4 bases; bases with no gene match: 14. CDR3 length equals 16 residues.

The V and J genes are TRBV5-1 and TRBJ1-3; maybe TRBD1 (5 bases). Looked up from germline, CDR1 is SGHRS and CDR2 is YFSETQ. Trimming shortened V by 3 bases and J by 1 base, and 11 bases separated the two germline ends. The CDR3 spans 15 residues. CDR3 nucleotides: TGCGCCAGCAGCTCCCCGGGGGGTTCTGGAAACACCATATATTTT. As protein: CASSSPGGSGNTIYF.

The CDR3 nucleotides read TGCGCCAGCAGCCGAGGAGATGAAGCTTTCTTT. Translation: CASSRGDEAFF. The V gene is TRBV4-1, the J gene TRBJ1-1, with D uncertain. In germline, CDR1 is MGHRA, CDR2 YSYEKL. V dropped 4 bases and J dropped 7 bases, with 7 bases sitting between them. The CDR3 is made up of 11 amino acids.

A single count supports this clone. The rearrangement uses TRBV24-1 and TRBJ2-1; TRBD2 matches at 8 bases. The CDR3 has 18 residues. J was trimmed by 4 bases and V by 3 bases; bases with no gene match: 13. Germline CDR1 is KGHDR and CDR2 is SFDVKD. This chain's CDR3 is CATSDRAAGSGGYNEQFF. The CDR3 bases are TGTGCCACCAGTGATCGTGCGGCCGGGAGCGGGGGTTACAATGAGCAGTTCTTC.

The rearrangement joins TRBV19 to TRBJ1-2; D is perhaps TRBD1 (5 bases). V lost 7 bases to trimming and J lost 7 bases, with 22 bases between them. There are 15 residues in the CDR3. Germline lookup yields CDR1 LNHDA and CDR2 SQIVND (reference sequence). CDR3 sequence reads: CASTLSWGGLGGYTF. For the CDR3, the DNA is TGTGCCAGTACTCTATCCTGGGGGGGATTGGGTGGCTACACCTTC.

The V gene is TRBV29-1, the J gene TRBJ2-7, with TRBD1 identical over 12 bases. With V trimmed by 6 bases and J by 5 bases, 5 bases remained unmatched. The CDR3 extends over 13 amino acids. Germline CDR1 and CDR2: SQVTM and ANQGSEA. The CDR3 loop is CSVRGQGADEQYF. The CDR3 DNA reads as TGCAGCGTGCGGGGACAGGGGGCAGACGAGCAGTACTTC.

This clone was seen a handful of times. The J gene is TRBJ1-1, the V gene TRBV6-8; D may be TRBD1 (6 bases). Trimming removed 6 bases at V and 0 bases at J, with 17 bases between. The CDR3 extends over 16 amino acids. The germline CDR1 and CDR2 sequences are MNHGY and SAAAGT. The CDR3, as DNA: TGTGCCAGCAGCTCTAGACAGGCGGACATGAACACTGAAGCTTTCTTT. Protein: CASSSRQADMNTEAFF.

This rearrangement joins TRBV6-5 to TRBJ2-6; D call uncertain. The ends were cut back, 6 bases at V and 3 bases at J, with 9 bases in the middle. The length of the CDR3 is 14 residues. CDR1 is MNHEY, CDR2 SVGAGI, per germline. In nucleotides, the CDR3 is TGTGCCAGCAGACCCCCGGGTGGGGCCAACGTCCTGACTTTC. Translated, it gives CASRPPGGANVLTF.

V usage is TRBV2 and J usage is TRBJ1-1; 9 nucleotides match TRBD1. With V trimmed by 8 bases and J by 4 bases, 8 bases remained unmatched. CDR3 length: 14 amino acids. CDR1 and CDR2 from the germline V gene are SNHLY and FYNNEI. CDR3 region: CASCRSTGGTEAFF. Here the CDR3 DNA reads TGTGCCAGCTGCAGATCGACAGGGGGCACTGAAGCTTTCTTT.

J is TRBJ1-3 and V is TRBV10-3; perhaps TRBD1 as D (5 bases). Trimming cost V 3 bases and J 4 bases, with 7 bases left between them. The CDR3 totals 13 residues. Looked up from germline, CDR1 is ENHRY and CDR2 is SYGVKD. CDR3 in amino acids: CAISEKGGNTIYF. The CDR3 DNA is TGTGCCATCAGTGAAAAGGGGGGAAACACCATATATTTT.

The chain recombines TRBV15 with TRBJ2-7, with 7 bases matching TRBD1. There are 13 residues in the CDR3. V lost 4 bases, J lost 6 bases, and 6 bases stayed unmatched. Germline CDR1 and CDR2: LNHNV and YYDKDF (reference sequence). The CDR3 spells CATSTQTGLEQYF. The CDR3 nucleotides read TGTGCCACCAGCACCCAGACAGGGCTCGAGCAGTACTTC.

The chain is built from TRBV6-5 and TRBJ2-7; tentatively, D is TRBD2 (6 bases). Trimming left V 6 bases short and J 7 bases short, with 19 bases between. Germline V gene sequence: CDR1 MNHEY, CDR2 SVGAGI. The CDR3 totals 14 residues. DNA for the CDR3: TGTGCCAGCAGGACCGACGGACTACTTGGGGAGCAGTACTTC. It codes for CASRTDGLLGEQYF.

This chain links TRBV7-6 with TRBJ2-7, with 8 bases lining up with TRBD1. Germline V gene sequence: CDR1 SGHVS, CDR2 FNYEAQ. The V and J ends lost 1 base and 3 bases, in that order; junction bases with no gene match: 5. The CDR3 extends over 15 amino acids. This CDR3 reads CASSLELTGDYEQYF. CDR3 sequence (DNA): TGTGCCAGCAGCTTAGAGCTGACAGGGGACTACGAGCAGTACTTC.

The CDR3 bases are TGTGCCAGCAGCCGACGCGACAGATCCTACAATGAGCAGTTCTTC. Translation: CASSRRDRSYNEQFF. The V call is TRBV5-4, the J call TRBJ2-1; tentatively, D is TRBD1 (5 bases). V gave up 4 bases and J gave up 1 base, with 12 bases separating them. Looked up from germline, CDR1 is SGHNT and CDR2 is YYREEE (reference sequence). The CDR3 has 15 residues.